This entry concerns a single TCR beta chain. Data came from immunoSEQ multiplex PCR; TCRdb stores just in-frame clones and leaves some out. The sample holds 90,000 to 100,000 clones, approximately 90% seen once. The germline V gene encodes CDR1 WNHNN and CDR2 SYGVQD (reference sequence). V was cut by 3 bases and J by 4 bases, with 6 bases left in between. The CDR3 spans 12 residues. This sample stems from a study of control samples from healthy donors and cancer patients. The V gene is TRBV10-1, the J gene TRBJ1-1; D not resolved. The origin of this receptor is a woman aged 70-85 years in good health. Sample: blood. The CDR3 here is CASSEWGTEAFF. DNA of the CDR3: TGCGCCAGCAGTGAATGGGGCACTGAAGCTTTCTTT.